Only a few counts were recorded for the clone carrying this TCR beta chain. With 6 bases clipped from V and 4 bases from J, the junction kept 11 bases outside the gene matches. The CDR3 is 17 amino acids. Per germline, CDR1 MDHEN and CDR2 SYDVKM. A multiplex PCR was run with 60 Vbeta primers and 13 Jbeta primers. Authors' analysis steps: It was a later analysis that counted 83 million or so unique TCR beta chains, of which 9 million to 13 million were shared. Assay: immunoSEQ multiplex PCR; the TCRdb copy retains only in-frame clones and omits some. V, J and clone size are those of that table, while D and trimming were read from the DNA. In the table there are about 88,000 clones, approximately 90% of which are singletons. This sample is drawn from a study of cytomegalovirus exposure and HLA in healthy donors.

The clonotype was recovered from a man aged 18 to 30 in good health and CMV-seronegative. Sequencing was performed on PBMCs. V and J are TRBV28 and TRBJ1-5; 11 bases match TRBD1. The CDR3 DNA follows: TGTGCCAGCAGACTCTCTCCGGGACAGGGGGGAAATCAGCCCCAGCATTTT. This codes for CASRLSPGQGGNQPQHF.